The source of this T cell receptor beta chain is a study of blood T cells in healthy people across ages. Total RNA extraction produced at least 6 micrograms (per sample) for the study. The second PCR ran roughly 7 to 12 cycles with a sample-barcoded 5' primer and J-beta primers. TCRdb called the 5' RACE reads again in MiXCR, with one record for every CDR3 protein. The table records about 1.6 million distinct CDR3 sequences, around 36% of them present only once. In this sample, this clonotype turned up a few times. Germline V gene data show CDR1 as WSHSY and CDR2 as SAAADI. This CDR3 is built from 14 residues. The V end lost 7 bases, the J end lost 0 bases, and 13 bases lay between the germline ends.

The J gene is TRBJ2-7, the V gene TRBV10-2; D is perhaps TRBD2 (6 bases). The receptor was isolated from a woman in her 30s in good health. Sample: blood. The CDR3 sequence: CASTRLGSSYEQYF. CDR3 DNA sequence: TGCGCCAGCACCAGACTAGGGAGCTCCTACGAGCAGTACTTC.